This T cell receptor beta chain came from a study of cytomegalovirus exposure and HLA in healthy donors. Broader study findings: Apart from CMV serostatus, no immune exposure information was available. A later examination showed that TCR association rates differed by HLA locus, with DRB1 most and HLA-C fewest.

This CDR3 spans 19 amino acids. CDR1 LNHDA and CDR2 SQIVND come from the germline V gene (reference sequence). The V segment lost 3 bases and the J segment 6 bases; nucleotides outside the gene matches: 13. This clone was seen a handful of times. Its matching antigen is unknown. PCR employed 60 Vbeta and 13 Jbeta primers. Generated by immunoSEQ multiplex PCR, the TCRdb table keeps only in-frame clones and is missing some. Altogether fewer than 200,000 clones are present, nearly 80% being singletons, with the ten largest covering more than 9.5%. The gene calls are TRBV19 and TRBJ2-3; 15 nucleotides match TRBD2. The material sequenced was PBMCs. This sequence was found in a man aged 18 to 35 in good health and CMV-seropositive. CDR3 residues: CASSISGTSGRIRGDTQYF. CDR3 DNA: TGTGCCAGTAGTATTTCCGGGACTAGCGGGAGGATAAGAGGGGATACGCAGTATTTT.